The sample holds a few counts of the clone carrying this TCR beta chain. The entry originates in a study of T-cell reconstitution after alpha-beta-depleted transplantation in children. For TCRbeta, the library was prepared with unique molecular identifiers. In TCRdb, the PCR reads were re-called with MiXCR into one record per CDR3 protein. Among about 270,000 distinct CDR3 sequences listed, 9.5% to 10% were seen once. The TCR originated in a human donor who donated a stem cell graft to a child with SCID. The sequences come from PBMCs from the stem cell graft donor, collected from the stem cell graft.

CDR3 in amino acids: CASSLSGTSMNTEAFF. CDR3 in DNA: TGCGCCAGCAGCTTATCCGGGACAAGCATGAACACTGAAGCTTTCTTT. This chain uses TRBV5-1 with TRBJ1-1, with a tentative D call TRBD1 (6 bases). The V and J ends lost 2 bases and 0 bases respectively, with 14 bases between them. The CDR3 length is 16 residues. CDR1 and CDR2 from the germline V gene are SGHRS and YFSETQ.